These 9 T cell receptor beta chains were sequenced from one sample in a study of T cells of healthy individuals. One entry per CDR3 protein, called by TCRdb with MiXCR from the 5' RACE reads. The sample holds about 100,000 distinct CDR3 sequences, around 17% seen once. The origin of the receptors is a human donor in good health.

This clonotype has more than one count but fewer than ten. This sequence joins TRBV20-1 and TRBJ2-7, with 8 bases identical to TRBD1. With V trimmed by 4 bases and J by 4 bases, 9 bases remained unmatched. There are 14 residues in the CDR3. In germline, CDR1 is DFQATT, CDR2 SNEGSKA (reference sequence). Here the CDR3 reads CSANQDRVSYEQYF. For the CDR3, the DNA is TGCAGTGCTAACCAGGACAGGGTCTCGTACGAGCAGTACTTC.

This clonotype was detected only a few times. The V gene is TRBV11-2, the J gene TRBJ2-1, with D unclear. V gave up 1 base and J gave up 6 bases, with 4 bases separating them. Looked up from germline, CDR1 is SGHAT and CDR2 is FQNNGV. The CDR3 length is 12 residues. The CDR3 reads CASSLVANEQFF. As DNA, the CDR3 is TGTGCCAGCAGCTTAGTGGCCAATGAGCAGTTCTTC. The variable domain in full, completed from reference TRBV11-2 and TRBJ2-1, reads EAGVAQSPRYKIIEKRQSVAFWCNPISGHATLYWYQQILGQGPKLLIQFQNNGVVDDSQLPKDRFSAERLKGVDSTLKIQPAKLEDSAVYLCASSLVANEQFFGPGTRLTVL.

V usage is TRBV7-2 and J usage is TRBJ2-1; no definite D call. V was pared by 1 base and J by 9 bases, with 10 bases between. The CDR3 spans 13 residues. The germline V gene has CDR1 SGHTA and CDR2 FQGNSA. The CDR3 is CASSLDLFSEQFF. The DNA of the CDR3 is TGTGCCAGCAGCTTAGATCTATTTAGTGAGCAGTTCTTC.

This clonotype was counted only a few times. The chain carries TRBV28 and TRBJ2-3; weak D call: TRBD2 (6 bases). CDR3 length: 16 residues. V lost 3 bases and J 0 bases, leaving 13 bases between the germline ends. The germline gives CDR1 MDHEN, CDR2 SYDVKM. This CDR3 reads CASSFGRDSSTDTQYF. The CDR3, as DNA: TGTGCCAGCAGTTTCGGCAGGGACTCTAGCACAGATACGCAGTATTTT.

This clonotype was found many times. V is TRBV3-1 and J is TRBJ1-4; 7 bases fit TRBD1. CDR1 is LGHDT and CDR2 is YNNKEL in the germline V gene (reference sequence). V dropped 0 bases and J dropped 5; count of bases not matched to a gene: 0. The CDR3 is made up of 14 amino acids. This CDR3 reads CASSQEGQNEKLFF. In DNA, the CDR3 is TGTGCCAGCAGCCAAGAGGGACAGAATGAAAAACTGTTTTTT.

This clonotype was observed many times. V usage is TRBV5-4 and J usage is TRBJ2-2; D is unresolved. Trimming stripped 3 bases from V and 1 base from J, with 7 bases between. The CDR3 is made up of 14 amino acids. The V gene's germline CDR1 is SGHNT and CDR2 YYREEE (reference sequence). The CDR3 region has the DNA TGTGCCAGCAGCTCAGCTCAGAACACCGGGGAGCTGTTTTTT. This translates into CASSSAQNTGELFF.

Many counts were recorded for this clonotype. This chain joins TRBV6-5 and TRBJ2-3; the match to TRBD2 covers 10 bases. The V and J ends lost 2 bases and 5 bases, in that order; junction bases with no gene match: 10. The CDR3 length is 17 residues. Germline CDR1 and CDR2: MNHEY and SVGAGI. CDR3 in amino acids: CASSYGLAGAGRDTQYF. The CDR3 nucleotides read TGTGCCAGCAGTTACGGGCTAGCGGGGGCCGGGAGAGATACGCAGTATTTT.

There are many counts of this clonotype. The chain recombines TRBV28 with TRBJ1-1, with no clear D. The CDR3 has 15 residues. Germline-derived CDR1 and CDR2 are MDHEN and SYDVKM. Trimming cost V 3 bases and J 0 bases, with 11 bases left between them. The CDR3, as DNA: TGTGCCAGCAGTTTTATCTTGCGGTTGAACACTGAAGCTTTCTTT. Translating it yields CASSFILRLNTEAFF.

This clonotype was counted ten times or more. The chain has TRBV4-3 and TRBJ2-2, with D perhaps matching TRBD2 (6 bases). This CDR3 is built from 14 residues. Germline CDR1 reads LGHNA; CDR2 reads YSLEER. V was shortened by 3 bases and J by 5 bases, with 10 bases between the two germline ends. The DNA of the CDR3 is TGCGCCAGCAGCCAGACGGCGGGGACCGGGGAGCTGTTTTTT. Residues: CASSQTAGTGELFF.